This T cell receptor (beta chain) was sequenced for a study of cytomegalovirus exposure and HLA in healthy donors. Trimming took 6 bases from V and 5 from J; bases not matched to a gene: 11. Germline V lookup: CDR1 SGDLS, CDR2 YYNGEE. CDR3 length equals 16 residues. Vbeta (60) and Jbeta (13) primers were used in the PCR. Measured with immunoSEQ multiplex PCR; TCRdb has only the in-frame clones, and not every one. The repertoire includes under 110,000 clones, around 79% of them detected once, and approximately 3.6% sits in the top ten. The rearrangement links TRBV9 to TRBJ1-4; TRBD1 agrees at 9 bases. This receptor was obtained from a man aged 55-75 years in good health and CMV-seronegative. The specimen was PBMCs. The CDR3 sequence is CASTTLTGTGNEKLFF. The CDR3 nucleotides read TGTGCCAGCACAACCCTCACCGGGACAGGGAATGAAAAACTGTTTTTT. Together with reference TRBV9 and TRBJ1-4, the CDR3 gives the full variable domain: DSGVTQTPKHLITATGQRVTLRCSPRSGDLSVYWYQQSLDQGLQFLIQYYNGEERAKGNILERFSAQQFPDLHSELNLSSLELGDSALYFCASTTLTGTGNEKLFFGSGTQLSVL.